These 32 T cell receptor beta chains were all obtained from the same sample, sequenced in a study of T cells after yellow fever vaccination. One entry per CDR3 protein results from TCRdb running MiXCR on the 5' RACE reads. The sample has about 430,000 distinct CDR3 sequences; 15% to 20% are singletons. Specimen: PBMCs, collected before the yellow fever booster vaccination. All receptors come from a man aged 18 to 35 who received the YFV17D yellow fever vaccine.

The rearrangement links TRBV7-2 to TRBJ2-2; D is unclear. The germline CDR1 and CDR2 sequences are SGHTA and FQGNSA. With 4 bases removed from V and 4 bases from J, the gap between germline ends came to 16 bases. This CDR3 spans 16 amino acids. The CDR3 sequence: CASSSYDGVSTGELFF. DNA of the CDR3: TGTGCCAGCAGCTCTTATGATGGGGTATCCACCGGGGAGCTGTTTTTT.

The chain links TRBV7-3 to TRBJ2-3; D is unresolved. The germline CDR1 and CDR2 sequences are SGHTA and FQGTGA. The ends were cut back, 1 base at V and 2 bases at J, with 7 bases in the middle. The CDR3 sequence is 14 residues long. CDR3 coding DNA: TGTGCCAGCAGCTTAAACGGCTTCACAGATACGCAGTATTTT. This codes for CASSLNGFTDTQYF. Full variable domain (missing parts from reference TRBV7-3 and TRBJ2-3): GAGVSQTPSNKVTEKGKYVELRCDPISGHTALYWYRQSLGQGPEFLIYFQGTGAADDSGLPNDRFFAVRPEGSVSTLKIQRTERGDSAVYLCASSLNGFTDTQYFGPGTRLTVL.

The chain carries TRBV6-1 and TRBJ2-3; D gene unclear. This CDR3 is built from 15 residues. Germline V gives CDR1 MNHNS, CDR2 SASEGT. Deletions cut 7 bases from V and 6 bases from J, with 20 bases between. The CDR3 sequence is CASTTVPVNVDTQYF. The DNA for the CDR3 is TGTGCCAGCACGACCGTCCCGGTGAACGTTGATACGCAGTATTTT.

This sequence joins TRBV11-2 and TRBJ2-1, with TRBD1 identical over 8 bases. V was clipped by 4 bases and J by 0 bases; unmatched bases: 11. CDR1 is SGHAT and CDR2 is FQNNGV in the germline V gene. The CDR3 contains 18 residues. CDR3 sequence (DNA): TGTGCCAGCAGCTCCGGGGGCCAGGGGGCCTTCTCCTACAATGAGCAGTTCTTC. This codes for CASSSGGQGAFSYNEQFF. The full variable domain, rest sourced from reference TRBV11-2 and TRBJ2-1, is EAGVAQSPRYKIIEKRQSVAFWCNPISGHATLYWYQQILGQGPKLLIQFQNNGVVDDSQLPKDRFSAERLKGVDSTLKIQPAKLEDSAVYLCASSSGGQGAFSYNEQFFGPGTRLTVL.

The chain joins TRBV10-3 to TRBJ2-6; D remains ambiguous. Trimming left V 0 bases short and J 0 bases short, with 6 bases between. This CDR3 comprises 16 residues. Germline V CDR1 and CDR2: ENHRY, SYGVKD. The CDR3 here is CAISESVLSGANVLTF. CDR3 nucleotides: TGTGCCATCAGTGAGTCGGTGCTCTCTGGGGCCAACGTCCTGACTTTC.

This clonotype is a singleton in its sample. The CDR3 coding sequence is TGCAGTGCTAGACACCACGGGGAAGAGACCCAGTACTTC. Amino acid sequence: CSARHHGEETQYF. This chain links TRBV20-1 with TRBJ2-5; possible D gene TRBD2, 5 bases. Germline V gives CDR1 DFQATT, CDR2 SNEGSKA (reference sequence). Trimming left V 2 bases short and J 3 bases short, with 10 bases between. The CDR3 loop spans 13 amino acids.

This clonotype was observed many times. The rearrangement uses TRBV7-2 and TRBJ1-6; D possibly corresponds to TRBD1 (5 bases). The V and J ends lost 5 bases and 1 base respectively, with 6 bases between them. This CDR3 region has 14 residues. Germline CDR1 and CDR2: SGHTA and FQGNSA. The CDR3 DNA is TGTGCCAGCAGCCGGGGGTCCTATAATTCACCCCTCCACTTT. Protein: CASSRGSYNSPLHF.

The CDR3 DNA sequence: TGCGCCAGCAGCAAGGACAGGGGGCCTACTGAAGCTTTCTTT. Translation gives CASSKDRGPTEAFF. J is TRBJ1-1 and V is TRBV5-1, with TRBD1 identical over 11 bases. Germline loops: CDR1 SGHRS, CDR2 YFSETQ. The ends lost 4 bases at V and 5 bases at J; junction bases unmatched: 4. The CDR3 length is 14 residues.

The CDR3 DNA reads TGTGCCAGCAGCTTATATGGCACCATACTAGCCAAAAACATTCAGTACTTC. This sequence encodes CASSLYGTILAKNIQYF. The genes are TRBV11-2 and TRBJ2-4; the D is unclear. There are 17 residues in the CDR3. The germline V gene has CDR1 SGHAT and CDR2 FQNNGV. V was cut by 2 bases and J by 0 bases, with 14 bases left in between.

This chain joins TRBV10-2 and TRBJ2-3; D remains ambiguous. Trimming shortened V by 2 bases and J by 2 bases, and 11 bases separated the two germline ends. The germline gives CDR1 WSHSY, CDR2 SAAADI. The CDR3 runs 15 residues. The CDR3 spells CASSEVTLLTDTQYF. In DNA form, the CDR3 reads TGCGCCAGCAGTGAGGTGACGCTCCTCACAGATACGCAGTATTTT.

This clonotype has only a few counts. The chain combines TRBV10-3 with TRBJ2-1, with 8 nucleotides matching TRBD2. CDR1 is ENHRY and CDR2 is SYGVKD in the germline V gene. The CDR3 contains 14 residues. Unmatched junction bases numbered 10, after V lost 10 bases and J lost 5 bases. CDR3 amino acids: CATVRGGSDNEQFF. CDR3 nucleotide sequence: TGTGCCACGGTCCGCGGGGGGTCAGACAATGAGCAGTTCTTC.

The chain has TRBV14 and TRBJ2-3; tentative D call: TRBD2 (7 bases). The germline V gene has CDR1 SGHDN and CDR2 FVKESK. Trimming cost V 1 base and J 4 bases, with 12 bases left between them. The CDR3 extends over 15 amino acids. DNA for the CDR3: TGTGCCAGCAGCCAAGGTCGGGGGGCGGCAGATACGCAGTATTTT. Protein: CASSQGRGAADTQYF.

V usage is TRBV25-1 and J usage is TRBJ2-3, with 14 nucleotides matching TRBD2. J was trimmed by 1 base and V by 4 bases; bases with no gene match: 13. The CDR3 totals 20 residues. From germline, CDR1 is MGHDK and CDR2 SYGVNS. CDR3 DNA: TGTGCCAGCAGTGCCACCTTGGGACTAGCGGGGGAATCGGGCACAGATACGCAGTATTTT. Encoded protein: CASSATLGLAGESGTDTQYF.

The sample holds a few counts of this clonotype. The genes are TRBV4-3 and TRBJ2-1; D gene ambiguous. The V gene lost 1 base and the J gene lost 15 bases, with 16 bases spanning the gap. Germline CDR1 is LGHNA and CDR2 is YSLEER. CDR3 length equals 13 residues. Here the CDR3 reads CASSQVDDGRRFF. CDR3 bases: TGCGCCAGCAGCCAAGTTGACGACGGCCGTCGGTTCTTC.

V usage is TRBV7-2 and J usage is TRBJ1-2; tentatively, D is TRBD1 (5 bases). There are 13 residues in the CDR3. Germline CDR1 SGHTA, CDR2 FQGNSA. The V end lost 4 bases, the J end lost 8 bases, and 14 bases lay between the germline ends. Here the CDR3 DNA reads TGTGCCAGCAGCTGGGGGATCGGAAAAGGCTACACCTTC. Protein product: CASSWGIGKGYTF.

The sample holds a few counts of this clonotype. V usage is TRBV7-2 and J usage is TRBJ1-1; D is unclear. Germline lookup yields CDR1 SGHTA and CDR2 FQGNSA. The V gene lost 2 bases and the J gene lost 0 bases, with 7 bases spanning the gap. This CDR3 has 14 residues. This CDR3 reads CASSLNALNTEAFF. In nucleotides, the CDR3 is TGTGCCAGCAGCTTAAACGCGTTGAACACTGAAGCTTTCTTT.

This clonotype has a handful of counts. V and J are TRBV4-3 and TRBJ1-6; no definite D call. The germline V and J ends were trimmed by 1 base and 2 bases, with 6 bases remaining between them. The length of the CDR3 is 15 residues. The germline V gene encodes CDR1 LGHNA and CDR2 YSLEER. The CDR3 nucleotides read TGCGCCAGCAGCCAAGTTGGCCCCTATAATTCACCCCTCCACTTT. Protein product: CASSQVGPYNSPLHF.

This clonotype was counted many times. The V gene is TRBV5-8, the J gene TRBJ2-1, with D unclear. Germline V gene data show CDR1 as SGHTS and CDR2 as YDEGEE. Trimming stripped 2 bases from V and 9 bases from J, with 9 bases between. The CDR3 totals 12 residues. The CDR3 is CASSFHQGEQFF. The CDR3 DNA reads TGTGCCAGCAGCTTCCACCAAGGTGAGCAGTTCTTC.

This clonotype was seen ten or more times. This chain connects TRBV27 to TRBJ1-5; 10 bases agree with TRBD1. This CDR3 contains 15 residues. Trimming at V came to 5 bases and at J to 7 bases, leaving 8 bases not matched to a gene. Germline V gene data show CDR1 as MNHEY and CDR2 as SMNVEV (reference sequence). CDR3 residues: CASSTLRDRGQPQHF. The CDR3 DNA is TGTGCCAGCAGTACCCTCCGGGACAGGGGACAGCCCCAGCATTTT.

This CDR3 is CASSLEGPTSSYNEQFF. In nucleotides, the CDR3 is TGCGCCAGCAGCTTGGAAGGACCGACGAGCTCCTACAATGAGCAGTTCTTC. The gene calls are TRBV5-1 and TRBJ2-1; D ambiguous. Germline CDR1 is SGHRS and CDR2 is YFSETQ. With 0 bases removed from V and 0 bases from J, the gap between germline ends came to 13 bases. The CDR3 length is 17 residues. The full variable domain, in which reference TRBV5-1 and TRBJ2-1 provide the parts outside the CDR3, is KAGVTQTPRYLIKTRGQQVTLSCSPISGHRSVSWYQQTPGQGLQFLFEYFSETQRNKGNFPGRFSGRQFSNSRSEMNVSTLELGDSALYLCASSLEGPTSSYNEQFFGPGTRLTVL.

The sample holds a few counts of this clonotype. This chain joins TRBV5-1 and TRBJ2-2, with D maybe TRBD2 (7 bases). V lost 4 bases and J lost 6, with 19 bases in between. The CDR3 is 16 amino acids. Germline V lookup: CDR1 SGHRS, CDR2 YFSETQ. CDR3 residues: CASSHRRGGIAGELFF. CDR3 nucleotides: TGCGCCAGCAGCCATCGAAGGGGGGGAATCGCCGGGGAGCTGTTTTTT.

The chain joins TRBV4-3 to TRBJ1-2; D gene unclear. Per germline, CDR1 LGHNA and CDR2 YSLEER. V was trimmed by 2 bases and J by 4 bases, leaving 20 bases between them. CDR3 length equals 17 residues. CDR3 DNA: TGCGCCAGCAGCCAATGGGAGGAGGGTGAAGAGATCTATGGCTACACCTTC. As protein: CASSQWEEGEEIYGYTF.

The V and J genes are TRBV4-1 and TRBJ2-1, with 12 bases fitting TRBD1. This CDR3 spans 15 amino acids. Unmatched junction bases numbered 4, after V lost 6 bases and J lost 4 bases. Germline CDR1 reads MGHRA; CDR2 reads YSYEKL. The CDR3 sequence: CASREGQGAYNEQFF. In DNA, the CDR3 is TGCGCCAGCAGGGAGGGACAGGGGGCGTACAATGAGCAGTTCTTC.

This clonotype showed up just a few times. The chain carries TRBV5-1 and TRBJ1-1; 8 positions match TRBD1. The CDR3 runs 13 residues. The germline gives CDR1 SGHRS, CDR2 YFSETQ. V shed 7 bases and J 3 bases; nucleotides not matched to a gene: 5. This CDR3 reads CASQDREDTEAFF. The CDR3 DNA is TGCGCCAGCCAGGACAGGGAGGACACTGAAGCTTTCTTT.

This clonotype appeared a few times. The rearrangement links TRBV19 to TRBJ2-7, with 9 positions matching TRBD1. V lost 5 bases, J lost 1 base, and 6 bases stayed unmatched. From germline, CDR1 is LNHDA and CDR2 SQIVND (reference sequence). The CDR3 sequence is 15 residues long. The chain's CDR3 is CASSPGTGPSYEQYF. The DNA of the CDR3 is TGTGCCAGTAGTCCCGGGACAGGGCCTTCCTACGAGCAGTACTTC. Full variable domain (rest looked up from reference TRBV19 and TRBJ2-7): DGGITQSPKYLFRKEGQNVTLSCEQNLNHDAMYWYRQDPGQGLRLIYYSQIVNDFQKGDIAEGYSVSREKKESFPLTVTSAQKNPTAFYLCASSPGTGPSYEQYFGPGTRLTVT.

The chain joins TRBV5-1 to TRBJ2-1; 8 nucleotides line up with TRBD2. The CDR3 sequence is 15 residues long. The V gene end was trimmed by 0 bases and the J gene end by 3 bases; junction bases not matched to a gene: 2. Per germline, CDR1 SGHRS and CDR2 YFSETQ. In DNA, the CDR3 is TGCGCCAGCAGCTTGGGCGGGGGGTACTACAATGAGCAGTTCTTC. Residues: CASSLGGGYYNEQFF.

In this sample, this clonotype turned up many times. The chain is built from TRBV7-3 and TRBJ2-1; 9 nucleotides align to TRBD2. Germline V gene sequence: CDR1 SGHTA, CDR2 FQGTGA. The V segment lost 2 bases and the J segment 0 bases; nucleotides outside the gene matches: 2. The CDR3 covers 16 residues. CDR3 DNA: TGTGCCAGCAGCTTACTAGCGGGAATCTCCTACAATGAGCAGTTCTTC. Residues: CASSLLAGISYNEQFF.

The rearrangement joins TRBV6-5 to TRBJ1-1; D is unclear. V lost 0 bases to trimming and J lost 1 base, with 6 bases between them. This CDR3 region has 14 residues. From germline, CDR1 is MNHEY and CDR2 SVGAGI. The CDR3 is CASSYSPGNTEAFF. In nucleotides, the CDR3 is TGTGCCAGCAGTTACTCACCCGGGAACACTGAAGCTTTCTTT.

This clonotype was counted many times. V is TRBV11-1 and J is TRBJ1-1; 9 nucleotides agree with TRBD1. Germline assignment: CDR1 SGHAT and CDR2 FQDESV (reference sequence). J was trimmed by 0 bases and V by 4 bases; bases with no gene match: 3. The CDR3 extends over 15 amino acids. This chain's CDR3 is CASSSGTGMNTEAFF. DNA of the CDR3: TGTGCCAGCAGCTCCGGGACAGGGATGAACACTGAAGCTTTCTTT.

This clonotype occurred a few times. This chain connects TRBV7-2 to TRBJ2-3, with D possibly being TRBD2 (6 bases). Per germline, CDR1 SGHTA and CDR2 FQGNSA. V was cut by 1 base and J by 4 bases, with 12 bases left in between. The length of the CDR3 is 15 residues. The CDR3 region is CASSLGLGGSDTQYF. The CDR3 DNA reads TGTGCCAGCAGCTTAGGGTTGGGGGGATCAGATACGCAGTATTTT.

This clonotype appeared a few times. The chain carries TRBV6-2 or TRBV6-3 and TRBJ2-1; tentatively, D is TRBD1 (6 bases). V lost 6 bases and J 11 bases, leaving 8 bases between the germline ends. Germline V CDR1 and CDR2: MNHEY, SVGEGT. The CDR3 runs 10 residues. The DNA of the CDR3 is TGTGCCAGCAGGGACAGACAGCAGTTCTTC. It specifies CASRDRQQFF.

This clonotype was counted between two and nine times. This chain connects TRBV6-6 to TRBJ1-1; 8 bases are a match to TRBD1. V trimming: 3 bases; J trimming: 6 bases; junction bases outside the gene matches: 3. Germline CDR1 and CDR2: MNHNY and SVGAGI (reference sequence). This CDR3 has 13 residues. CDR3 sequence: CASSYRTGSEAFF. The CDR3 DNA follows: TGTGCCAGCAGTTATAGGACAGGGTCTGAAGCTTTCTTT.